This T cell receptor beta chain was documented in a study of T cells after yellow fever vaccination. Notes on the study in general: Abundant clonotypes (contaminants from the bulk population) could be present in FACS-sorted repertoires. The CD4 and CD8 compartments had a small share of their clonotypes in common.

TCRdb re-called the 5' RACE reads with MiXCR, one entry per CDR3 protein. The table records about 250,000 distinct CDR3 sequences, approximately 3.8% of them present only once. This CDR3 is 12 amino acids long. Trimming stripped 4 bases from V and 13 bases from J, with 14 bases between. Germline lookup yields CDR1 MGHRA and CDR2 YSYEKL. This clonotype was recorded many times. The antigen is not known. The chain links TRBV4-1 to TRBJ2-1; maybe TRBD2 (5 bases). The clonotype originates from a man between 18 and 35 years old who received the YFV17D yellow fever vaccine. The specimen was PBMCs, collected 15 days after the yellow fever booster vaccination. The CDR3 sequence is CASSLLEGLQFF. CDR3 in DNA: TGCGCCAGCAGCCTTTTAGAGGGCCTCCAGTTCTTC.